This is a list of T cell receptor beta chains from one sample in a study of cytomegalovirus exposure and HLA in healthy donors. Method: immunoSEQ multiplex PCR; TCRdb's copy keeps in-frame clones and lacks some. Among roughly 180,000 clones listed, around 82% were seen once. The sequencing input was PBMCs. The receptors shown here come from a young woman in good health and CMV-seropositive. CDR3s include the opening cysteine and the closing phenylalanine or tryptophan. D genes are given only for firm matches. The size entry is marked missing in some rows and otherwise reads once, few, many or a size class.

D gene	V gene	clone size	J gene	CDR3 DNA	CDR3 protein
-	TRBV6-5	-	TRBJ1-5	TGTGCCAGCAGCCCGTTCATGCAGACTAATCAGCCCCAGCATTTT	CASSPFMQTNQPQHF
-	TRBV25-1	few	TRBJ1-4	TGTGCCAGCAGCGCCATTGCGTGGAGCGAAAAACTGTTTTTT	CASSAIAWSEKLFF
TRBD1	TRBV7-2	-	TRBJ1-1	TGTGCCAGCAGCGTCAGGGGGCGTCCCCTCACTGAAGCTTTCTTT	CASSVRGRPLTEAFF
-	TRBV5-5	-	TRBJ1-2	TGTGCCAGCAGCTTGGGGCTACAGGGTTCTGGCTACACCTTC	CASSLGLQGSGYTF
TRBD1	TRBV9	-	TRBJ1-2	TGTGCCAGCAGCCATGGGACAGGCGGGATCAACTATGGCTACACCTTC	CASSHGTGGINYGYTF
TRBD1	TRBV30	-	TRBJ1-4	TGTGCCTGGGCGACAGGGGCAGATGAAAAACTGTTTTTT	CAWATGADEKLFF
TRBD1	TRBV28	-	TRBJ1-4	TGTGCCAGCAGCCCCCGGGGACAGCATAATGAAAAACTGTTTTTT	CASSPRGQHNEKLFF
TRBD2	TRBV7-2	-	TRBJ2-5	TGTGCCAGCAGCGTAGCAAGCGGGGGGGCGGAGACCCAGTACTTC	CASSVASGGAETQYF
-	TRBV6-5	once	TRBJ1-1	TGTGCCAGCAGTATGGGGGGGCGGGGAGATAAAGCTTTCTTT	CASSMGGRGDKAFF
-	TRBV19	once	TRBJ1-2	TGTGCCAGTAAGGCCGTCGCAGGTCGAGCCAACTATGGCTACACCTTC	CASKAVAGRANYGYTF
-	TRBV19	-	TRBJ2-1	TGTGCCAGTAGTCTACAGGACCCCTACAATGAGCAGTTCTTC	CASSLQDPYNEQFF